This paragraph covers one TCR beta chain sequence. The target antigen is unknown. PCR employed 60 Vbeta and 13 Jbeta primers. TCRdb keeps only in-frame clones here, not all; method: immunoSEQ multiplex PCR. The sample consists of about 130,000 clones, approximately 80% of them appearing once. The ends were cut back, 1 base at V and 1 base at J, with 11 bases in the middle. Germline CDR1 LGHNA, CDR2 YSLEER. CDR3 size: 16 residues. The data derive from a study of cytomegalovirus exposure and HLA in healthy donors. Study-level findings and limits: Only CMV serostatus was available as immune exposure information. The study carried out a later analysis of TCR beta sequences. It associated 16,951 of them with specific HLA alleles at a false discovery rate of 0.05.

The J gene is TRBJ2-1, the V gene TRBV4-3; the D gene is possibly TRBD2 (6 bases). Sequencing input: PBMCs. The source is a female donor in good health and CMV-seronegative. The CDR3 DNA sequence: TGCGCCAGCAGCCAAGCCGGTGGGGGGTCCTACAATGAGCAGTTCTTC. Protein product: CASSQAGGGSYNEQFF.